This TCR beta chain was recorded in a study of T cells in Graves' hyperthyroidism and ophthalmopathy (dated by TCRdb to about 2019). The study in broad terms: Peripheral blood samples were taken at the time of initial diagnosis, prior to any treatment. To identify TCR V-J signatures that set the groups apart, the researchers used a discovery cohort of about a hundred patients, made up of roughly 45 with Graves' ophthalmopathy and about 60 with stable Graves' hyperthyroidism. An independent validation cohort of under 20 hyperthyroidism patients and more than 15 patients who later progressed to ophthalmopathy tested prospective prediction of ophthalmopathy. The 95 to 100 discovery patients were randomly split 7:3 into training and test sets. The study also compared thyroid tissue and blood T-cell repertoires from a handful of Graves' hyperthyroidism patients. Once sampling was done, hyperthyroidism patients were given methimazole at a starting dose of 30 mg daily, whereas ophthalmopathy patients were given high-dose intravenous methylprednisolone. The paper describes TCR Vbeta CDR3 sequencing of about 140 peripheral blood samples, made up of roughly 40 ophthalmopathy patients, around 78 hyperthyroidism patients and some 17 progressor patients.

Overall study outcomes, separate from this receptor: A 13 V-J signature model separated ophthalmopathy from stable hyperthyroidism, with around 91% sensitivity and just under 84% specificity in cross-validation and 80%/75% in testing. No statistical method was used to fix the sample size in advance, and group allocation was not hidden from the investigators. Most expanded thyroid clonotypes (frequency above 0.001) were also found in blood, which suggests that blood repertoires may mirror thyroid immune responses. During validation, the model predicted progression to ophthalmopathy a median of approximately six months ahead of onset, with around 71% sensitivity and about 72% specificity.

Worth noting for this clonotype: Its antigen specificity is not known. No qualities accompany the bases; no much larger clone lies one base away.

Compared with germline, V lacks 8 bases and J lacks 0 bases; bases without a gene match: 13. The CDR3, cysteine through phenylalanine, is 17 amino acids long. The CDR3 DNA has 51 bases and is translated from base 1. Ophthalmopathy patients had moderately to severely active disease, Clinical Activity Score of at least 3, NOSPECS grade of at least 4, and duration under 3 months. The study excluded patients with uncontrolled infections, other autoimmune diseases, pregnancy or lactation. Diagnoses relied on clinical symptoms, serum thyroxine and TRAb, thyroid ultrasound and orbital computed tomography. PBMCs were isolated from 8 to 10 ml of fresh peripheral blood by Ficoll-Paque density gradient centrifugation. Total RNA was extracted with Trizol reagent, and quality was checked on an Agilent 2100 Bioanalyzer. The TCR beta CDR3 regions were amplified from the RNA transcripts. The first round of RT-PCR for the TCR CDR3 was performed with the HTBI primer set and the Qiagen OneStep RT-PCR kit. Libraries were constructed in a second round of multiplex PCR, after which size selection and purification were performed. The libraries were sequenced on an Illumina HiSeq2000 using paired-end 100 bp reads. As for the original processing: SOAPnuke was used to process the raw data, throwing out any read that contained adapters or uncalled bases, had a mean Phred below 15, or lacked an exact constant-primer or identifier match. High-quality paired reads were merged using COPE v1.2.5, and each unique nucleotide sequence was defined as a clonotype. Clonotypes were aligned to IMGT TRBV, TRBD and TRBJ reference segments using MiTCR v1.1. The analysis included only V-J combinations with a frequency above 0.0001, which together covered 99.2% of the repertoires. A TCS score was defined as the ratio between F50 (clonal expansion) and ExV (chaos), using BLOSUM62-based TCRdist between CDR3 peptides within each V-J. Welch's t-statistics and random forest reduced roughly 540 V-J features to roughly 13, which were used in a naive Bayes classifier (R e1071). The similarity between thyroid and blood repertoires was quantified using the Morisita-Horn index. TCRdb reprocessed the public reads (quality trimming at Q25 with fastp, clone calling with MiXCR) and kept in-frame beta chains. Duplicate CDR3 protein sequences are folded into a single record with the most common DNA and genes. In this record, the V and J calls reflect TCRdb's handling and not the investigators' own analysis. This sample has about 610,000 distinct CDR3 sequences in its table, and about 15% of those were observed once. Roughly 4.3% of the sample comes from the top ten.

The clonotype comes from a woman between 40 and 50 years old with Graves' ophthalmopathy. The chain is assembled from TRBV12-3 or TRBV12-4 and TRBJ2-7, with 10 bases in between that match TRBD2. The source material was blood. The CDR3 has the sequence CASASSGRAPDSYEQYF. Here is the DNA: TGTGCCAGCGCGTCAAGCGGGAGGGCCCCCGACTCCTACGAGCAGTACTTC.